This T cell receptor beta chain is from a study of response to subunit inactivated influenza vaccine. Notes on this clonotype: Its specificity is not known. This clone may be a read error of a much larger clone one base away. The conserved final phenylalanine or tryptophan is absent from the CDR3, which likely points to a read error.

Notes on the study in general: That few new T cells are recruited by each seasonal influenza vaccination was the authors' suggestion.

One entry per CDR3 protein results from TCRdb running MiXCR on the RT-PCR reads. The sample includes some 180,000 distinct CDR3 sequences, 7.5% to 10% of them seen just once. Per the germline V gene, CDR1 is DFQATT and CDR2 is SNEGSKA (reference sequence). V lost 3 bases and J 3 bases, leaving 9 bases between the germline ends. The CDR3 spans 12 residues. This clonotype was obtained from a man between 45 and 60 years old who received an inactivated influenza vaccine. Here the sequenced sample was non-naive T cells sorted from PBMCs, taken on the day of vaccination. This chain uses TRBV20-1 with TRBJ2-7, with D uncertain. CDR3 bases: TGCAGTGCTAGGTCCCCGGTCTACGAGCAGTACCTC. Residues: CSARSPVYEQYL.